The T cell receptor (beta chain) under discussion was sequenced for a study of T-cell reconstitution after alpha-beta-depleted transplantation in children (dated by TCRdb to the mid-2010s). Some background on the complete study: The study quantitatively tracked T-cell immune reconstitution after TCRalphabeta/CD19-depleted allogeneic hematopoietic cell transplantation in children using TCR repertoire profiling.

This clonotype occurred many times. Its antigen remains unidentified. No clone much larger than this one lies a single base away; base qualities are absent. The germline V gene encodes CDR1 SGHRS and CDR2 YFSETQ. From V the trimming removes 3 bases and from J it removes 2 bases, while the gene matches leave 2 bases of the junction unaccounted for. The CDR3 has 15 amino acids, counting the end cysteine and phenylalanine. The read is trimmed to its CDR3 DNA, 45 bases read in frame from base 1. Library prep was done by PCR. Sequencing took place on an Illumina HiSeq 2500. TCR libraries were prepared with molecular barcoding, using unique molecular identifiers to normalize TCRbeta repertoire quantification. Using fastp at Q25 and MiXCR, TCRdb reprocessed the public reads and kept productive beta chains. Identical CDR3 proteins give one entry, which carries the most common genes and DNA. The sample includes hundreds of thousands of distinct CDR3 sequences, with about 10% observed a single time. The top ten clonotypes cover around 4% of the sample.

This chain joins TRBV5-1 to TRBJ2-1, with TRBD2 identical over 10 junction bases. Sequenced material: PBMCs from the stem cell graft donor, taken from the stem cell graft. This receptor was identified in a human donor who donated a stem cell graft to a child with acute myeloid leukemia. The CDR3: CASSSGLAAYNEQFF. The DNA sequence reads TGCGCCAGCAGCTCCGGACTAGCGGCCTACAATGAGCAGTTCTTC. With the portions outside the CDR3 filled from the reference TRBV5-1 and TRBJ2-1 genes, the complete variable region becomes KAGVTQTPRYLIKTRGQQVTLSCSPISGHRSVSWYQQTPGQGLQFLFEYFSETQRNKGNFPGRFSGRQFSNSRSEMNVSTLELGDSALYLCASSSGLAAYNEQFFGPGTRLTVL.